The 21 T cell receptor beta chains below were found in one sample sequenced in a study of T cells after yellow fever vaccination. In TCRdb, the 5' RACE reads were re-called with MiXCR into one record per CDR3 protein. The sample includes about 210,000 distinct CDR3 sequences, over 6.5% of them seen just once. Sequenced material: CD4+ T cells sorted from PBMCs, taken on the day of the yellow fever booster vaccination. The receptors here all came from a man younger than 40 who received the YFV17D yellow fever vaccine.

This clonotype was counted a few times. J is TRBJ2-1 and V is TRBV4-3, with 8 bases aligning to TRBD2. This CDR3 is 16 amino acids long. J was trimmed by 11 bases and V by 0 bases; bases with no gene match: 12. Germline-derived CDR1 and CDR2 are LGHNA and YSLEER. CDR3 amino acids: CASSQEPRASGSQQFF. The CDR3 DNA follows: TGCGCCAGCAGCCAAGAGCCTCGGGCTAGCGGGTCACAGCAGTTCTTC.

DNA of the CDR3: TGCAGTGCTCCGACAGGGTATTGGGCTAGCGGGATCGAGGGTGAGCAGTTCTTC. It is translated as CSAPTGYWASGIEGEQFF. The chain joins TRBV20-1 to TRBJ2-1, with 9 bases lining up with TRBD2. The trim removed 5 bases at V and 9 bases at J, leaving 23 bases unmatched. The length of the CDR3 is 18 residues. Looked up from germline, CDR1 is DFQATT and CDR2 is SNEGSKA (reference sequence).

This clonotype was recorded many times. This chain links TRBV12-3 or TRBV12-4 with TRBJ1-5; D not certain. The CDR3 extends over 14 amino acids. With 7 bases removed from V and 6 bases from J, the gap between germline ends came to 16 bases. CDR3 DNA sequence: TGTGCCAGCACTACGACTGGGGAGGGTCAGCCCCAGCATTTT. Its translation: CASTTTGEGQPQHF.

In its sample, this clonotype was seen a few times. The chain joins TRBV3-1 to TRBJ2-3; unclear D gene. The V gene's germline CDR1 is LGHDT and CDR2 YNNKEL (reference sequence). V was trimmed by 4 bases and J by 6 bases, leaving 8 bases between them. The CDR3 is 12 residues long. CDR3 protein: CASSLQLDTQYF. DNA of the CDR3: TGTGCCAGCAGCCTACAGTTGGATACGCAGTATTTT.

Many counts were recorded for this clonotype. The V and J genes are TRBV5-1 and TRBJ2-2; TRBD2 aligns across 10 bases. The germline V gene has CDR1 SGHRS and CDR2 YFSETQ. V was pared by 4 bases and J by 5 bases, with 8 bases of the junction left unmatched. The CDR3 has 16 amino acids. CDR3 loop: CASSDQREGLTGELFF. DNA for the CDR3: TGCGCCAGCAGCGACCAGCGGGAGGGCCTTACCGGGGAGCTGTTTTTT.

This clonotype appeared many times. The V call is TRBV29-1, the J call TRBJ2-2, with unresolved D. The ends were cut back, 5 bases at V and 0 bases at J, with 7 bases in the middle. This CDR3 has 13 amino acids. Germline lookup yields CDR1 SQVTM and CDR2 ANQGSEA. In DNA form, the CDR3 reads TGCAGCGTTAAGAGACCGAACACCGGGGAGCTGTTTTTT. Amino acids: CSVKRPNTGELFF.

The chain joins TRBV18 to TRBJ2-1; D is perhaps TRBD2 (6 bases). V lost 3 bases and J 5 bases, leaving 11 bases between the germline ends. CDR1 and CDR2 from the germline V gene are KGHSH and LQKENI. The CDR3 length is 14 residues. The CDR3 region is CASSPARGNNEQFF. The DNA for the CDR3 is TGTGCCAGCTCACCCGCCCGGGGGAACAATGAGCAGTTCTTC.

The table lists this clonotype with many counts. The V and J genes are TRBV2 and TRBJ2-7; 10 bases fit TRBD1. Losses at the gene ends were 8 bases for V and 4 bases for J; bases not matched to a gene: 5. The CDR3 is made up of 13 amino acids. Germline V CDR1 and CDR2: SNHLY, FYNNEI. CDR3 nucleotide sequence: TGTGCCAGCGGAGGACAGGGGGGTTACGAGCAGTACTTC. This gives the protein CASGGQGGYEQYF.

This clonotype was counted at least ten times. The V gene is TRBV29-1, the J gene TRBJ2-1; 7 bases fit TRBD2. The CDR3 extends over 15 amino acids. Germline CDR1 and CDR2: SQVTM and ANQGSEA. The trim removed 6 bases at V and 8 bases at J, leaving 16 bases unmatched. The CDR3 nucleotides are TGCAGCGTCGCCAGGGAGGGTAGGAATCACGATGAGCAGTTCTTC. It encodes CSVAREGRNHDEQFF.

This clonotype was counted only a few times. The chain combines TRBV29-1 with TRBJ1-2; D is perhaps TRBD1 (6 bases). The CDR3 has 14 residues. From germline, CDR1 is SQVTM and CDR2 ANQGSEA. Trimming cost V 3 bases and J 4 bases, with 15 bases left between them. The CDR3 sequence is CSVEERGGLYGYTF. Here the CDR3 DNA reads TGCAGCGTTGAGGAGAGGGGGGGCCTCTATGGCTACACCTTC.

This sequence joins TRBV11-2 and TRBJ2-6; D is perhaps TRBD2 (5 bases). V lost 4 bases, J lost 12 bases, and 16 bases lay in between. This CDR3 spans 14 amino acids. In germline, CDR1 is SGHAT, CDR2 FQNNGV. CDR3 nucleotide sequence: TGTGCCAGCAGCTCCTTCGCAACTAGATCCGTCCTGACTTTC. Amino acid sequence: CASSSFATRSVLTF.

This clonotype was detected many times. The rearrangement joins TRBV7-2 to TRBJ2-1; 14 bases are shared with TRBD2. There are 14 residues in the CDR3. The J segment lost 9 bases and the V segment lost 4 bases, leaving 2 bases of the junction unmatched. Germline V lookup: CDR1 SGHTA, CDR2 FQGNSA. The CDR3 nucleotides are TGTGCCAGCAGCTCCGGGACTAGCGGGGGTGAGCAGTTCTTC. This gives the protein CASSSGTSGGEQFF. Full variable domain (missing parts from reference TRBV7-2 and TRBJ2-1): GAGVSQSPSNKVTEKGKDVELRCDPISGHTALYWYRQSLGQGLEFLIYFQGNSAPDKSGLPSDRFSAERTGGSVSTLTIQRTQQEDSAVYLCASSSGTSGGEQFFGPGTRLTVL.

This clonotype was observed a few times. CDR3 sequence (DNA): TGCGCCAGCAGCCAATTCTTCCTTAGCGGGGAAGGAGGATACGAGCAGTACTTC. Protein sequence: CASSQFFLSGEGGYEQYF. The chain links TRBV4-3 to TRBJ2-7; 8 bases are a match to TRBD2. V shed 2 bases, J shed 4 bases, and the junction held 16 bases outside the gene matches. Germline V gene sequence: CDR1 LGHNA, CDR2 YSLEER. The CDR3 has 18 residues.

This clonotype was picked up many times. The V and J genes are TRBV29-1 and TRBJ2-2, with D possibly being TRBD1 or TRBD2 (6 bases each). Trimming stripped 5 bases from V and 5 bases from J, with 15 bases between. Per germline, CDR1 SQVTM and CDR2 ANQGSEA. The CDR3 consists of 14 residues. The DNA for the CDR3 is TGCAGCGTTAGCCGGGGGCGAACGACCGGGGAGCTGTTTTTT. Its protein product is CSVSRGRTTGELFF.

A note on this clonotype: A much more abundant neighbour one base away suggests this may be a read error. The chain couples TRBV7-2 to TRBJ2-7, with 7 bases identical to TRBD1. The germline CDR1 and CDR2 sequences are SGHTA and FQGNSA. V was clipped by 5 bases and J by 6 bases; unmatched bases: 10. The CDR3 length is 14 residues. CDR3 nucleotides: TGTGCCAGCAGCCCAAGACAGGGATTCGCCGAGCAGTACTTC. It translates to CASSPRQGFAEQYF.

The V call is TRBV7-2, the J call TRBJ1-2; a weak D match, TRBD1 (6 bases). CDR3 length equals 14 residues. V lost 5 bases to trimming and J lost 8 bases, with 18 bases between them. Germline CDR1 and CDR2: SGHTA and FQGNSA. CDR3: CASSPDSSPGGYTF. The DNA for the CDR3 is TGTGCCAGCAGCCCGGACAGCTCGCCAGGCGGCTACACCTTC.

This clonotype was counted between two and nine times. The chain recombines TRBV7-8 with TRBJ2-5, with D possibly matching TRBD2 (6 bases). This CDR3 has 19 amino acids. The germline gives CDR1 SGHVS, CDR2 FQNEAQ. V lost 5 bases to trimming and J lost 2 bases, with 27 bases between them. CDR3 coding DNA: TGTGCCAGCAGCCGGAACCAAGTCGGAGGGACGTTAGGACAAGAGACCCAGTACTTC. Its protein is CASSRNQVGGTLGQETQYF.

This clonotype turned up a few times. The J gene is TRBJ2-1, the V gene TRBV5-1; TRBD2 is a possible D gene (5 bases). V lost 1 base, J lost 7 bases, and 15 bases lay in between. Germline lookup yields CDR1 SGHRS and CDR2 YFSETQ. The CDR3 is made up of 15 amino acids. CDR3 amino acids: CASSLLSSSRNEQFF. As DNA, the CDR3 is TGCGCCAGCAGCTTGTTATCTAGCAGCCGTAATGAGCAGTTCTTC.

The chain links TRBV11-2 to TRBJ2-1, with a weak D call TRBD1 (6 bases). The germline CDR1 and CDR2 sequences are SGHAT and FQNNGV. The CDR3 is 14 residues long. The germline V and J ends were trimmed by 5 bases and 4 bases, with 12 bases remaining between them. The CDR3 nucleotides read TGTGCCAGCAGCCTCCGGGACACTTACAATGAGCAGTTCTTC. This encodes CASSLRDTYNEQFF.

This clonotype showed up many times. The genes are TRBV23-1 and TRBJ2-3; possible D gene TRBD1, 7 bases. TRBV23-1 is marked as an open reading frame, function uncertain. The CDR3 is 17 amino acids. Trimming cost V 2 bases and J 4 bases, with 19 bases left between them. The CDR3 loop reads CASSQGSLRGDADTQYF. CDR3 DNA: TGCGCCAGCAGTCAAGGCTCACTCAGGGGGGACGCAGATACGCAGTATTTT.

As concerns this clonotype: This CDR3 is missing its conserved last phenylalanine or tryptophan, likely due to a read error. J is TRBJ2-7 and V is TRBV20-1, with D possibly TRBD2 on 6 matching bases. Trimming shortened V by 5 bases and J by 0 bases, and 14 bases separated the two germline ends. Germline V CDR1 and CDR2: DFQATT, SNEGSKA (reference sequence). The CDR3 extends over 14 amino acids. CDR3 in amino acids: CSAVRDSGSYEQYL. The CDR3 DNA reads TGCAGTGCTGTCCGGGACTCCGGCTCCTACGAGCAGTACCTC.